Each of the 16 T cell receptor beta chains below was sequenced from the same sample in a study of blood T cells in healthy people across ages. Primed by a sample-barcoded 5' primer and a J-beta primer mix, a second PCR proceeded for about 6 to 11 cycles. TCRdb reanalysed the 5' RACE reads using MiXCR and keeps one entry per CDR3 protein. The table lists a few hundred thousand distinct CDR3 sequences, 27% of them singletons. The sample comprised blood. The receptor set was obtained from a woman between 70 and 85 years old in good health.

This clonotype came up many times. The CDR3 spells CASSPQRGSTGELFF. The CDR3 DNA follows: TGTGCCAGCTCACCCCAGCGGGGGAGCACCGGGGAGCTGTTTTTT. The rearrangement uses TRBV18 and TRBJ2-2, with TRBD2 matching 8 bases. J lost 4 bases, V lost 3 bases, and 4 bases had no gene match. There are 15 residues in the CDR3. From germline, CDR1 is KGHSH and CDR2 LQKENI.

The chain has TRBV6-1 and TRBJ2-1; D remains ambiguous. V was cut by 1 base and J by 6 bases, with 10 bases left in between. Looked up from germline, CDR1 is MNHNS and CDR2 is SASEGT. The CDR3 has 14 residues. CDR3 DNA sequence: TGTGCCAGCAGTGAAGACTTAATTCTCAATGAGCAGTTCTTC. Protein product: CASSEDLILNEQFF.

This clonotype was detected a few times. The chain recombines TRBV20-1 with TRBJ2-5; 7 bases fit TRBD2. The J segment lost 2 bases and the V segment lost 2 bases, leaving 8 bases of the junction unmatched. Germline V CDR1 and CDR2: DFQATT, SNEGSKA (reference sequence). The CDR3 loop spans 15 amino acids. The CDR3 coding sequence is TGCAGTGCTAGAACCGTAGCGGGTCATCAAGAGACCCAGTACTTC. This encodes CSARTVAGHQETQYF.

This clonotype was seen only a few times. The rearrangement links TRBV6-6 to TRBJ1-2; a possible D gene is TRBD1 (6 bases). Germline CDR1 is MNHNY and CDR2 is SVGAGI (reference sequence). CDR3 length: 14 amino acids. V dropped 5 bases and J dropped 4 bases, with 14 bases sitting between them. CDR3 sequence: CASSPGQISYGYTF. The CDR3 DNA sequence: TGTGCCAGCAGTCCCGGACAGATTAGCTATGGCTACACCTTC.

This clonotype was counted between two and nine times. The V and J genes are TRBV20-1 and TRBJ1-6, with D unclear. Germline V lookup: CDR1 DFQATT, CDR2 SNEGSKA (reference sequence). V was shortened by 0 bases and J by 16 bases, with 16 bases between the two germline ends. The CDR3 loop spans 13 amino acids. The CDR3 nucleotides are TGCAGTGCTAGAGATCAAATTGTCCCATTTCTCCACTTT. Its protein product is CSARDQIVPFLHF.

This clonotype was counted between two and nine times. The chain uses TRBV20-1 and TRBJ2-5; no firm D call. Per germline, CDR1 DFQATT and CDR2 SNEGSKA (reference sequence). The CDR3 has 13 residues. The CDR3 loop reads CSGSWTPQETQYF. Here the CDR3 DNA reads TGCAGCGGCTCCTGGACCCCCCAAGAGACCCAGTACTTC.

There are a few counts of this clonotype. V usage is TRBV29-1 and J usage is TRBJ2-5; 9 nucleotides agree with TRBD1. The CDR3 covers 13 residues. Losses at the gene ends were 2 bases for V and 3 bases for J; bases not matched to a gene: 1. Germline assignment: CDR1 SQVTM and CDR2 ANQGSEA. The CDR3 nucleotides are TGCAGCGTTGAAAGGGACAGGGAAGAGACCCAGTACTTC. This codes for CSVERDREETQYF.

V is TRBV13 and J is TRBJ2-1; 7 positions match TRBD2. The germline V gene encodes CDR1 PRHDT and CDR2 FYEKMQ (reference sequence). The length of the CDR3 is 14 residues. V trimming: 3 bases; J trimming: 9 bases; junction bases outside the gene matches: 8. CDR3 region: CASSFTGGLSEQFF. CDR3 DNA: TGTGCCAGCAGCTTCACGGGGGGATTAAGTGAGCAGTTCTTC.

In DNA, the CDR3 is TGTGCCAGTAGTTGGCCGCTGGAGAACACTGAAGCTTTCTTT. Protein: CASSWPLENTEAFF. The chain couples TRBV19 to TRBJ1-1; no clear D gene. Germline-derived CDR1 and CDR2 are LNHDA and SQIVND (reference sequence). V was clipped by 5 bases and J by 1 base, with 11 bases between them. This CDR3 has 14 amino acids. The full variable domain, with the rest looked up from reference TRBV19 and TRBJ1-1, is DGGITQSPKYLFRKEGQNVTLSCEQNLNHDAMYWYRQDPGQGLRLIYYSQIVNDFQKGDIAEGYSVSREKKESFPLTVTSAQKNPTAFYLCASSWPLENTEAFFGQGTRLTVV.

V is TRBV28 and J is TRBJ1-5; possible D gene TRBD1, 6 bases. Deletions cut 3 bases from V and 4 bases from J, with 13 bases between. The germline CDR1 and CDR2 sequences are MDHEN and SYDVKM. This CDR3 comprises 15 residues. The CDR3 is CASSFRGARNQPQHF. The CDR3 nucleotides read TGTGCCAGCAGTTTTCGGGGGGCGAGGAATCAGCCCCAGCATTTT.

This clonotype turned up a few times. The chain recombines TRBV4-3 with TRBJ2-1, with no clear D. Trimming took off 1 base at V and 9 bases at J, with 19 bases between the two ends. The CDR3 contains 16 residues. CDR1 LGHNA and CDR2 YSLEER come from the germline V gene. The CDR3 DNA sequence: TGCGCCAGCAGCCAAGGAGCTATGAACTCGCGACTTGAGCAGTTCTTC. It yields the protein CASSQGAMNSRLEQFF.

The CDR3 here is CASSLILGAINTEAFF. The CDR3 nucleotides are TGTGCCAGCAGCCTTATACTGGGGGCCATTAACACTGAAGCTTTCTTT. The chain carries TRBV28 and TRBJ1-1; a possible D gene is TRBD1 (6 bases). The CDR3 runs 16 residues. Germline-derived CDR1 and CDR2 are MDHEN and SYDVKM. V was clipped by 6 bases and J by 2 bases, with 19 bases between them.

This clonotype was seen only a few times. This chain connects TRBV10-3 to TRBJ2-5; D tentatively fits TRBD1 or TRBD2 (5 bases each). V gave up 11 bases and J gave up 5 bases, with 15 bases separating them. CDR1 is ENHRY and CDR2 is SYGVKD in the germline V gene. This CDR3 comprises 12 residues. This CDR3 reads CAAPGPQETQYF. The CDR3 coding sequence is TGTGCCGCTCCGGGGCCCCAGGAGACCCAGTACTTC.

The chain links TRBV18 to TRBJ2-5; D unresolved. V lost 3 bases to trimming and J lost 2 bases, with 7 bases between them. The CDR3 length is 13 residues. In germline, CDR1 is KGHSH, CDR2 LQKENI. CDR3 amino acids: CASSPFLQETQYF. CDR3 sequence (DNA): TGTGCCAGCTCACCGTTCCTACAAGAGACCCAGTACTTC. The entire variable domain, with the rest obtained from reference TRBV18 and TRBJ2-5, is as follows: NAGVMQNPRHLVRRRGQEARLRCSPMKGHSHVYWYRQLPEEGLKFMVYLQKENIIDESGMPKERFSAEFPKEGPSILRIQQVVRGDSAAYFCASSPFLQETQYFGPGTRLLVL.

The chain uses TRBV11-2 and TRBJ1-5; no clear D. V gave up 0 bases and J gave up 7 bases, with 10 bases separating them. The CDR3 has 14 amino acids. CDR1 and CDR2 (germline): SGHAT, FQNNGV. CDR3 region: CASSLDLIHQPQHF. In nucleotides, the CDR3 is TGTGCCAGCAGCTTAGATCTCATCCACCAGCCCCAGCATTTT.

This clonotype was counted a few times. The chain employs TRBV3-1 and TRBJ1-2; D perhaps matches TRBD1 (6 bases). CDR1 is LGHDT, CDR2 YNNKEL, per germline (reference sequence). The CDR3 has 11 residues. Deletions cut 6 bases from V and 7 bases from J, with 9 bases between. This chain's CDR3 is CASRQGFGYTF. The CDR3 coding sequence is TGTGCCAGCAGACAGGGTTTTGGCTACACCTTC.